This TCR beta chain emerged from a study of T cell changes during pregnancy in multiple sclerosis. Assay: immunoSEQ multiplex PCR; the TCRdb copy retains only in-frame clones and omits some. The repertoire consists of roughly 26,000 clones, with roughly 89% occurring once and the leading ten covering roughly 15%. The TCR sequence derives from a female donor with multiple sclerosis, enrolled in a pregnancy study. The sample here was CD8+ T cells from peripheral blood mononuclear cells, taken in the second trimester of pregnancy.

CDR3 sequence (DNA): TGTGCCAGCAGGGATAGCGGGACGGCCGTTGCCAACGTCCTGACTTTC. Its protein is CASRDSGTAVANVLTF. The chain links TRBV28 to TRBJ2-6; 8 bases match TRBD2. Germline V CDR1 and CDR2: MDHEN, SYDVKM. CDR3 length: 16 residues. J lost 7 bases, V lost 6 bases, and 11 bases had no gene match.